The source of this T cell receptor beta chain is a study of beta chain features in type 1 diabetes. Study-level background: All samples yielded around 99 million examined sorted cells. Study-wide results and caveats: Type 1 diabetes patients had moderately but significantly shorter TCRB CDR3s in all four CD4+ subsets. The VDJ junctions of type 1 diabetes patients carried fewer insertions and more deletions.

Trimming cost V 4 bases and J 2 bases; bases outside gene matches: 7. This CDR3 has 15 residues. The germline V gene encodes CDR1 ENHRY and CDR2 SYGVKD. This clone occurred a few times. What it binds is not known. The study reverse transcribed the entire isolated RNA, so it sequenced expressed TCRB transcripts. Assay: immunoSEQ multiplex PCR; the TCRdb copy retains only in-frame clones and omits some. The data show 230,000 or so clones, more than 15% seen once. Markers CD45RO/CCR7/CD25/CD127/CD95/CD27 served to sort CD4+ naive, central memory, regulatory and stem cell-like memory cells. The sequencing input was naive CD4+ T cells from blood. The sequence came from a man aged 25-40 years with type 1 diabetes. The chain uses TRBV10-3 and TRBJ2-7, with 8 bases identical to TRBD1. The CDR3 coding sequence is TGTGCCATCAGTGGGGCGGACAGGGCGACCTACGAGCAGTACTTC. Translating gives CAISGADRATYEQYF.